These 9 T cell receptor beta chains originate from one sample sequenced in a study of post-analysis software for immune sequencing data. The TCR beta cDNA libraries carried unique molecular identifiers. TCRdb recomputed calls from the PCR reads with MiXCR, one row per CDR3 protein. Among about 200,000 distinct CDR3 sequences listed, around 29% were seen once. Their antigen targets remain unknown. Overall study results and limits: Five TRBV segments appeared more often in patients than in controls, and TRBV5-6, TRBV5-1 and TRBV20-1 were among these.

The specimen sequenced was blood. These TCRs come from a girl under 18 with multiple sclerosis.

This clonotype came up many times. This chain uses TRBV29-1 with TRBJ1-1; D is unresolved. CDR3 length: 11 residues. Trimming removed 7 bases from V and 1 base from J, with 7 bases in between. Germline loops: CDR1 SQVTM, CDR2 ANQGSEA. DNA of the CDR3: TGCAGCGCCCAAACGAACACTGAAGCTTTCTTT. Translation gives CSAQTNTEAFF.

The chain uses TRBV9 and TRBJ1-5, with D possibly TRBD1 on 5 matching bases. Germline V gives CDR1 SGDLS, CDR2 YYNGEE. Trimming cost V 4 bases and J 5 bases, with 10 bases left between them. The length of the CDR3 is 13 residues. The CDR3 nucleotides read TGTGCCAGCAGCCCGGACACCGATCAGCCCCAGCATTTT. Protein product: CASSPDTDQPQHF.

With regard to this clonotype: Possible read error: a much larger clone is one base away. The chain is built from TRBV10-3 and TRBJ2-5; TRBD1 matches 7 bases. The DNA end lines up better with TRBJ2-7; the J call may be wrong. Germline loops: CDR1 ENHRY, CDR2 SYGVKD. The CDR3 covers 12 residues. CDR3 DNA: TGTGCCCATGGGACAGACGCAGGCGAGCAGTACTTC. This translates into CAHGTDAGEQYF.

In this sample, this clonotype turned up many times. The rearrangement joins TRBV5-1 to TRBJ2-3, with D uncertain. The V end lost 7 bases, the J end lost 0 bases, and 9 bases lay between the germline ends. Per germline, CDR1 SGHRS and CDR2 YFSETQ. The CDR3 is 13 amino acids. The CDR3 DNA follows: TGCGCCAGCGATATGGGCAGCACAGATACGCAGTATTTT. Amino acids: CASDMGSTDTQYF. Full variable domain (remainder filled in from reference TRBV5-1 and TRBJ2-3): KAGVTQTPRYLIKTRGQQVTLSCSPISGHRSVSWYQQTPGQGLQFLFEYFSETQRNKGNFPGRFSGRQFSNSRSEMNVSTLELGDSALYLCASDMGSTDTQYFGPGTRLTVL.

The chain combines TRBV4-2 with TRBJ2-1; 14 bases align to TRBD2. Unmatched junction bases numbered 5, after V lost 1 base and J lost 9 bases. The CDR3 totals 16 residues. Germline assignment: CDR1 LGHNA and CDR2 YNFKEQ. CDR3 bases: TGTGCCAGCAGCCAAGGACTAGCGGGGGGGAGGAGTGAGCAGTTCTTC. Translated: CASSQGLAGGRSEQFF.

J is TRBJ2-5 and V is TRBV6-2 or TRBV6-3, with D perhaps TRBD2 (6 bases). The closer fit of TRBJ2-7 to the DNA end suggests the J call may be wrong. Germline V gene data show CDR1 as MNHEY and CDR2 as SVGEGT. The CDR3 has 16 residues. The CDR3, as DNA: TGTGCCAGCAGTTACTCGGCGGGGCAGGGTATCGACGAGCAGTACTTC. This sequence encodes CASSYSAGQGIDEQYF.

A note on this clonotype: A clone one base away is much larger, so this may be a read error. DNA for the CDR3: TGTGTCAGCAGTCCCAGACAGGGGGTGAAGGCCAACGTCCTGACTTTC. It codes for CVSSPRQGVKANVLTF. The V call is TRBV12-3 or TRBV12-4, the J call TRBJ2-6; 9 positions match TRBD1. The CDR3 has 16 residues.

As to this clonotype: The germline gene is not matched at one end of the junction; a read error may be the cause. The chain uses TRBV4-1 and TRBJ2-5, with 8 nucleotides matching TRBD2. CDR3 length equals 16 residues. The germline V gene encodes CDR1 MGHRA and CDR2 YSYEKL. CDR3 sequence (DNA): TGCACCAGCAGCCAATCCGGACTAGCAGGGGACAATGAGCAGTACTTC. Its translation: CTSSQSGLAGDNEQYF.

With respect to this clonotype: A single base separates this from a much larger clone, so it may be a read error. CDR3: CANSDTDGKHEQFF. In DNA, the CDR3 is TGTGCCAACAGTGACACTGACGGGAAACATGAGCAGTTCTTC. The chain has TRBV6-6 and TRBJ2-1; a weak D match, TRBD2 (5 bases). Germline CDR1 is MNHNY and CDR2 is SVGAGI (reference sequence). The CDR3 has 14 amino acids.